This T cell receptor beta chain is from a study of spatial heterogeneity in lung cancer. Study details: More beta-chain than alpha-chain sequences were consistently detected.

The CDR3 consists of 14 residues. In germline, CDR1 is SGHRS, CDR2 YFSETQ. V was shortened by 4 bases and J by 5 bases, with 15 bases between the two germline ends. Specified time point: blood at routine non-recurrence follow-up after resection. TCRdb re-analysed the 5' RACE reads in MiXCR, keeping a single row per CDR3 protein. Of 60,000 to 85,000 distinct CDR3 sequences listed, roughly 8.9% are singletons. This rearrangement joins TRBV5-1 to TRBJ1-1; D is perhaps TRBD1 (5 bases). The sample here was PBMCs, taken at follow-up. This receptor was identified in a female donor with early-stage non-small cell lung cancer. The CDR3 protein is CASSQNLGETEAFF. CDR3 DNA sequence: TGCGCCAGCAGCCAGAACCTAGGGGAGACTGAAGCTTTCTTT.